This TCR beta chain was retrieved from a study of blood T cell repertoires in COVID-19. The wider study: Collection of acute and convalescent COVID-19 samples took place in the United States, Italy and Spain. PBMCs, B-cell-depleted T cells, or T cells were the source of the cDNA or gDNA that made up the material.

The CDR3 loop spans 13 amino acids. The germline CDR1 and CDR2 sequences are MNHEY and SMNVEV (reference sequence). Trimming left V 2 bases short and J 5 bases short, with 9 bases between. The authors' processing: Amplified reference gene primers provided the basis for estimating nucleated cell counts. Data came from immunoSEQ multiplex PCR; TCRdb stores just in-frame clones and leaves some out. The DNA gave D and trimming, while V, J and clone size come from that table. Of approximately 130,000 clones listed, about 80% are singletons. Sequencing was performed on peripheral blood. The receptor comes from a human donor in a cohort sampled during active COVID-19. V and J are TRBV27 and TRBJ1-2; D ambiguous. The CDR3 protein is CASSLDGGYGYTF. CDR3 nucleotide sequence: TGTGCCAGCAGTTTAGATGGCGGTTATGGCTACACCTTC.